These 5 T cell receptor beta chains were sequenced from one sample in a study of OX40 agonist ivuxolimab in advanced cancers. The assay was immunoSEQ multiplex PCR, and TCRdb's table has in-frame clones only and misses some. The repertoire holds roughly 92,000 clones, with 80% to 95% as singletons. The sample was CD4+ or CD8+ T cells sorted from blood, taken in a trial of the OX40 agonist ivuxolimab. The receptors originated from an adult with an advanced solid tumor such as melanoma, head and neck, liver or kidney cancer.

V usage is TRBV4-1 and J usage is TRBJ2-7; 8 bases are a match to TRBD2. Germline V gives CDR1 MGHRA, CDR2 YSYEKL. The V gene end was trimmed by 4 bases and the J gene end by 2 bases; junction bases not matched to a gene: 10. The CDR3 consists of 16 residues. CDR3 loop: CASSPTFPGGTYEQYF. DNA for the CDR3: TGCGCCAGCAGCCCCACTTTTCCGGGGGGGACCTACGAGCAGTACTTC.

V usage is TRBV27 and J usage is TRBJ1-5; 10 bases match TRBD1. The junction had 7 bases not matched to a gene; V was cut back by 2 bases and J by 6 bases. Germline V gives CDR1 MNHEY, CDR2 SMNVEV (reference sequence). This CDR3 comprises 16 residues. The CDR3 sequence: CASSLKGQGSFQPQHF. The CDR3 DNA reads as TGTGCCAGCAGTTTAAAGGGACAGGGGAGTTTTCAGCCCCAGCATTTT.

This clone was observed once. This chain links TRBV7-9 with TRBJ1-1; D might be TRBD1 (5 bases). CDR3 length: 15 amino acids. The V gene lost 3 bases and the J gene lost 0 bases, with 11 bases spanning the gap. Germline CDR1 is SEHNR and CDR2 is FQNEAQ (reference sequence). DNA of the CDR3: TGTGCCAGCAGCTTCCCCAGGGACCTGAACACTGAAGCTTTCTTT. The encoded protein is CASSFPRDLNTEAFF. Filled out from reference TRBV7-9 and TRBJ1-1, the complete variable domain reads DTGVSQNPRHKITKRGQNVTFRCDPISEHNRLYWYRQTLGQGPEFLTYFQNEAQLEKSRLLSDRFSAERPKGSFSTLEIQRTEQGDSAMYLCASSFPRDLNTEAFFGQGTRLTVV.

The chain recombines TRBV11-3 with TRBJ2-1, with a weak D call TRBD1 (6 bases). Per germline, CDR1 SGHNT and CDR2 YENEEA. The V end was cut by 0 bases, the J end by 8 bases, with 14 bases between. CDR3 length: 15 residues. The CDR3 spells CASSLEGNRVDEQFF. The CDR3 bases are TGTGCCAGCAGCTTAGAAGGCAACAGGGTCGATGAGCAGTTCTTC.

The V and J genes are TRBV5-1 and TRBJ1-4; D is undetermined. CDR1 is SGHRS and CDR2 is YFSETQ in the germline V gene. The CDR3 is made up of 15 amino acids. The V and J ends lost 4 bases and 0 bases respectively, with 10 bases between them. CDR3 region: CASSPAPPTNEKLFF. CDR3 DNA sequence: TGCGCCAGCAGCCCCGCGCCACCAACTAATGAAAAACTGTTTTTT.